The 15 T cell receptor beta chains listed next were all sequenced from one sample in a study of neurological immune-mediated disorders. MiXCR, applied by TCRdb to the 5' RACE reads, yields one record per CDR3 protein. The table lists tens of thousands of distinct CDR3 sequences, roughly 17% of them singletons. The sequencing input was PBMCs. These receptor sequences come from a woman in her thirties or forties in good health.

This clonotype occurred many times. The rearrangement uses TRBV2 and TRBJ1-5; the D is unclear. Trimming left V 2 bases short and J 1 base short, with 3 bases between. This CDR3 is built from 13 residues. The germline V gene has CDR1 SNHLY and CDR2 FYNNEI. For the CDR3, the DNA is TGTGCCAGCAGTGAACACAGCAATCAGCCCCAGCATTTT. This gives the protein CASSEHSNQPQHF.

The chain links TRBV5-1 to TRBJ1-1, with D maybe TRBD1 (6 bases). The CDR3 sequence is 16 residues long. Trimming pared 0 bases from V and 0 bases from J, leaving 12 bases between. CDR1 is SGHRS, CDR2 YFSETQ, per germline. CDR3 nucleotide sequence: TGCGCCAGCAGCTTGGAGGCAGGGGTCATGAACACTGAAGCTTTCTTT. Its translation: CASSLEAGVMNTEAFF.

This clonotype has at least ten counts. This chain uses TRBV7-2 with TRBJ1-5; D is unclear. Germline CDR1 reads SGHTA; CDR2 reads FQGNSA. The CDR3 covers 13 residues. Trimming took off 6 bases at V and 3 bases at J, with 9 bases between the two ends. CDR3 residues: CASSSDNNQPQHF. CDR3 in DNA: TGTGCCAGCAGTTCCGACAACAATCAGCCCCAGCATTTT.

This clonotype was counted ten times or more. The rearrangement links TRBV21-1 to TRBJ2-2. TRBV21-1 is recorded as a pseudogene. This CDR3 has 16 residues. The CDR3 nucleotides are TGTGCCAGCAGCAAAGCACGGGGTAGAAGCACCGGGGAGCTGTTTTTT. It specifies CASSKARGRSTGELFF.

The J gene is TRBJ2-3, the V gene TRBV10-3; tentative D call: TRBD1 (6 bases). CDR1 is ENHRY and CDR2 is SYGVKD in the germline V gene. This CDR3 is 13 amino acids long. V shed 6 bases and J shed 5 bases, with 12 bases lying between them. The CDR3 DNA reads TGTGCCATCAGCGCCGGACAGATAGATACGCAGTATTTT. It encodes CAISAGQIDTQYF.

This clonotype occurred many times. The chain uses TRBV27 and TRBJ1-2; possibly TRBD1 for D (5 bases). Germline V CDR1 and CDR2: MNHEY, SMNVEV (reference sequence). V shed 6 bases and J shed 4 bases, with 24 bases lying between them. The CDR3 length is 17 residues. CDR3 amino acids: CASSRREGSQRLYGYTF. For the CDR3, the DNA is TGTGCCAGCAGCCGAAGGGAGGGGTCCCAAAGACTCTATGGCTACACCTTC.

The chain links TRBV12-3 or TRBV12-4 to TRBJ2-1; D not resolved. The ends were cut back, 3 bases at V and 8 bases at J, with 5 bases in the middle. This CDR3 contains 11 residues. The CDR3 DNA reads as TGTGCCAGCAGTTTCTTCCATGAGCAGTTCTTC. It yields the protein CASSFFHEQFF.

This clonotype was counted many times. V usage is TRBV5-1 and J usage is TRBJ1-1; TRBD1 is a possible D gene (6 bases). Trimming removed 3 bases at V and 6 bases at J, with 24 bases between. This CDR3 comprises 17 residues. CDR1 is SGHRS and CDR2 is YFSETQ in the germline V gene. The CDR3 loop is CASSYTSAGVGGAEAFF. CDR3 DNA sequence: TGCGCCAGCAGCTATACCTCCGCAGGGGTCGGTGGCGCTGAAGCTTTCTTT.

The gene calls are TRBV5-1 and TRBJ2-1, with D possibly matching TRBD2 (5 bases). The CDR3 runs to 16 residues. Germline lookup yields CDR1 SGHRS and CDR2 YFSETQ. Between the trimmed V and J ends, which lost 0 bases and 0 bases, there was a span of 10 bases. CDR3 nucleotides: TGCGCCAGCAGCTTGGTAGTAGGGAGCTCCTACAATGAGCAGTTCTTC. Its translation is CASSLVVGSSYNEQFF. Full variable domain (rest looked up from reference TRBV5-1 and TRBJ2-1): KAGVTQTPRYLIKTRGQQVTLSCSPISGHRSVSWYQQTPGQGLQFLFEYFSETQRNKGNFPGRFSGRQFSNSRSEMNVSTLELGDSALYLCASSLVVGSSYNEQFFGPGTRLTVL.

In its sample, this clonotype was seen many times. The chain employs TRBV5-1 and TRBJ2-3; D is possibly TRBD1 or TRBD2 (5 bases each). The CDR3 spans 17 residues. V dropped 3 bases and J dropped 1 base, with 18 bases sitting between them. Germline V gives CDR1 SGHRS, CDR2 YFSETQ. CDR3 DNA sequence: TGCGCCAGCAGCTACACTTCTACCCAGGGAGGCACAGATACGCAGTATTTT. This gives the protein CASSYTSTQGGTDTQYF. The full variable domain, with the rest looked up from reference TRBV5-1 and TRBJ2-3, is KAGVTQTPRYLIKTRGQQVTLSCSPISGHRSVSWYQQTPGQGLQFLFEYFSETQRNKGNFPGRFSGRQFSNSRSEMNVSTLELGDSALYLCASSYTSTQGGTDTQYFGPGTRLTVL.

At least ten counts were recorded for this clonotype. V gene TRBV3-1 combines with J gene TRBJ2-2, with TRBD2 matching over 9 bases. V lost 0 bases to trimming and J lost 7 bases; unmatched junction nucleotides: 12. Germline values: CDR1 LGHDT, CDR2 YNNKEL (reference sequence). This CDR3 is 18 amino acids long. CDR3 DNA: TGTGCCAGCAGCCAAGATTTGGCTAGCGGGGCCCAAGGCGGGGAGCTGTTTTTT. It specifies CASSQDLASGAQGGELFF.

This clonotype was detected many times. The chain joins TRBV29-1 to TRBJ1-2; D gene unclear. This CDR3 comprises 14 residues. V lost 0 bases to trimming and J lost 3 bases, with 11 bases between them. The V gene's germline CDR1 is SQVTM and CDR2 ANQGSEA. CDR3 loop: CSVEDGGGYYGYTF. CDR3 coding DNA: TGCAGCGTTGAAGATGGCGGAGGATACTATGGCTACACCTTC.

This clonotype has at least ten counts. V usage is TRBV29-1 and J usage is TRBJ2-5, with 13 bases that match TRBD2. The CDR3 runs to 13 residues. With 6 bases clipped from V and 5 bases from J, the junction kept 3 bases outside the gene matches. Germline CDR1 SQVTM, CDR2 ANQGSEA. The CDR3 DNA is TGCAGCGTGGGGGGACTAGCGGGGGAGACCCAGTACTTC. This translates into CSVGGLAGETQYF.

As regards this clonotype: An end of the junction differs from the germline gene, which may be a read error. This chain uses TRBV12-3 or TRBV12-4 with TRBJ1-2; possibly TRBD1 for D (5 bases). This CDR3 region has 11 residues. CDR3 in DNA: TGTGCAAGCAGTCCAGGGATCGGCTACACCTTC. Translation: CASSPGIGYTF.

This chain links TRBV6-1 with TRBJ2-1; 7 bases are a match to TRBD2. The CDR3 has 14 amino acids. Trimming cost V 0 bases and J 6 bases; bases outside gene matches: 2. CDR1 and CDR2 (germline): MNHNS, SASEGT. CDR3 region: CASSEAGGGNEQFF. In DNA, the CDR3 is TGTGCCAGCAGTGAAGCAGGCGGGGGCAATGAGCAGTTCTTC.